One sample yielded the 26 T cell receptor beta chains listed below, sequenced in a study of CD8 T cells in Susac syndrome. Random hexamers were used to reverse transcribe the RNA input (0.5 to 1 ug). Via MiXCR, TCRdb re-called the immunoSEQ multiplex PCR reads, giving one row per CDR3 protein. The table includes about 240,000 distinct CDR3 sequences, roughly 95% detected once. Sample: CD4+ T cells from PBMCs. The receptors originated from a human donor with Susac syndrome.

This clonotype turned up a few times. V usage is TRBV11-3 and J usage is TRBJ2-7; the match to TRBD2 covers 9 bases. There are 14 residues in the CDR3. The germline V gene encodes CDR1 SGHNT and CDR2 YENEEA. J was trimmed by 2 bases and V by 6 bases; bases with no gene match: 5. CDR3 amino acids: CASSLSGRAYEQYF. The CDR3 nucleotides are TGTGCCAGCAGTCTTAGCGGGAGAGCCTACGAGCAGTACTTC. The full variable domain, with the rest looked up from reference TRBV11-3 and TRBJ2-7, is EAGVVQSPRYKIIEKKQPVAFWCNPISGHNTLYWYLQNLGQGPELLIRYENEEAVDDSQLPKDRFSAERLKGVDSTLKIQPAELGDSAVYLCASSLSGRAYEQYFGPGTRLTVT.

This clonotype was counted a few times. The V and J genes are TRBV19 and TRBJ2-7; D is possibly TRBD2 (5 bases). The CDR3 loop spans 12 amino acids. Germline CDR1 and CDR2: LNHDA and SQIVND (reference sequence). V gave up 6 bases and J gave up 0 bases, with 6 bases separating them. Here the CDR3 DNA reads TGTGCCAGTAGGAGGGACTCCTACGAGCAGTACTTC. This codes for CASRRDSYEQYF.

This clonotype has a single count. This chain joins TRBV3-1 and TRBJ1-1, with D hard to call. V lost 0 bases, J lost 4 bases, and 9 bases lay in between. CDR1 LGHDT and CDR2 YNNKEL come from the germline V gene (reference sequence). The CDR3 runs to 14 residues. DNA for the CDR3: TGTGCCAGCAGCCAAGATTTGGGGAGCACTGAAGCTTTCTTT. Protein: CASSQDLGSTEAFF.

This clonotype was recorded only once. The V gene is TRBV7-3, the J gene TRBJ2-7, with D tentatively TRBD2 (6 bases). CDR3 length: 18 residues. CDR1 and CDR2 (germline): SGHTA, FQGTGA. V was trimmed by 5 bases and J by 0 bases, leaving 23 bases between them. CDR3 bases: TGTGCCAGCAGCCCCGGGACTCAGCACGTTGGGAGCTCCTACGAGCAGTACTTC. It translates to CASSPGTQHVGSSYEQYF.

The genes are TRBV20-1 and TRBJ2-7, with 10 positions matching TRBD2. Per germline, CDR1 DFQATT and CDR2 SNEGSKA (reference sequence). The CDR3 contains 15 residues. J was trimmed by 6 bases and V by 4 bases; bases with no gene match: 12. The CDR3: CSATGGSGRIGEQYF. The CDR3 region has the DNA TGCAGTGCTACGGGGGGTAGCGGGAGGATAGGCGAGCAGTACTTC.

V is TRBV29-1 and J is TRBJ1-1; D is unclear. Germline V gene sequence: CDR1 SQVTM, CDR2 ANQGSEA. V was shortened by 4 bases and J by 5 bases, with 5 bases between the two germline ends. The CDR3 length is 10 residues. This CDR3 reads CSVVLTEAFF. The DNA for the CDR3 is TGCAGCGTTGTTCTTACTGAAGCTTTCTTT.

The chain uses TRBV20-1 and TRBJ2-5; weak D call: TRBD2 (5 bases). V shed 1 base and J shed 5 bases, with 14 bases lying between them. Germline V gives CDR1 DFQATT, CDR2 SNEGSKA (reference sequence). The CDR3 is 14 residues long. CDR3 loop: CSARVGLAQETQYF. In nucleotides, the CDR3 is TGCAGTGCTAGAGTCGGGCTAGCTCAGGAGACCCAGTACTTC.

The chain joins TRBV12-3 or TRBV12-4 to TRBJ2-1; D possibly corresponds to TRBD1 (5 bases). The CDR3 has 13 residues. V was cut by 6 bases and J by 8 bases, with 14 bases left in between. DNA for the CDR3: TGTGCCAGCAGGGCCCTAACAGGAGATGAGCAGTTCTTC. This encodes CASRALTGDEQFF.

The chain couples TRBV3-1 to TRBJ1-5, with a tentative D call TRBD1 (6 bases). Germline assignment: CDR1 LGHDT and CDR2 YNNKEL (reference sequence). Trimming left V 1 base short and J 1 base short, with 8 bases between. CDR3 length: 15 amino acids. As DNA, the CDR3 is TGTGCCAGCAGCCAAGGGACAGTGAGCAATCAGCCCCAGCATTTT. Protein: CASSQGTVSNQPQHF.

The rearrangement joins TRBV3-1 to TRBJ2-7, with TRBD2 matching 7 bases. Germline V CDR1 and CDR2: LGHDT, YNNKEL (reference sequence). Trimming took 2 bases from V and 7 from J; bases not matched to a gene: 11. The CDR3 totals 15 residues. The CDR3 region is CASSQSAGVPGEQYF. In DNA, the CDR3 is TGTGCCAGCAGCCAATCGGCGGGAGTCCCGGGAGAGCAGTACTTC.

This clonotype was seen only once. The CDR3 coding sequence is TGCGCCAGCAGCCAAGATGGCACTTTTAGCAATCAGCCCCAGCATTTT. Its protein is CASSQDGTFSNQPQHF. The V and J genes are TRBV4-1 and TRBJ1-5; D gene uncertain. V was trimmed by 0 bases and J by 0 bases, leaving 9 bases between them. The CDR3 length is 16 residues. From germline, CDR1 is MGHRA and CDR2 YSYEKL.

The V and J genes are TRBV4-1 and TRBJ1-5; 8 bases are shared with TRBD1. The junction had 12 bases not matched to a gene; V was cut back by 1 base and J by 4 bases. Germline V lookup: CDR1 MGHRA, CDR2 YSYEKL. This CDR3 comprises 18 residues. CDR3 coding DNA: TGCGCCAGCAGCCAAGGGACAGGGAGGGGAAAGGGGAATCAGCCCCAGCATTTT. Translated: CASSQGTGRGKGNQPQHF.

CDR3 coding DNA: TGCAGCGTTGCGTTAGCGGGAGGGATGGAAGAGACCCAGTACTTC. Protein sequence: CSVALAGGMEETQYF. The gene calls are TRBV29-1 and TRBJ2-5; 11 bases line up with TRBD2. Trimming removed 4 bases from V and 3 bases from J; junction bases left unmatched: 7. The germline gives CDR1 SQVTM, CDR2 ANQGSEA. The CDR3 is 15 amino acids. Supplemented by reference TRBV29-1 and TRBJ2-5, the full variable domain reads SAVISQKPSRDICQRGTSLTIQCQVDSQVTMMFWYRQQPGQSLTLIATANQGSEATYESGFVIDKFPISRPNLTFSTLTVSNMSPEDSSIYLCSVALAGGMEETQYFGPGTRLLVL.

The CDR3 DNA reads as TGCAGTGCTAGAGAACGACTAGCGTGGTACAATGAGCAGTTCTTC. It encodes CSARERLAWYNEQFF. The chain carries TRBV20-1 and TRBJ2-1, with TRBD2 matching over 8 bases. Unmatched junction bases numbered 5, after V lost 0 bases and J lost 4 bases. Germline V gene lookup returns CDR1 DFQATT and CDR2 SNEGSKA (reference sequence). The CDR3 is 15 residues long.

The CDR3 loop is CASSSVKGETQYF. The CDR3 nucleotides read TGTGCCAGCAGCTCCGTTAAGGGAGAGACCCAGTACTTC. V and J are TRBV5-4 and TRBJ2-5; D not certain. This CDR3 region has 13 residues. CDR1 is SGHNT, CDR2 YYREEE, per germline (reference sequence). The ends were cut back, 3 bases at V and 4 bases at J, with 10 bases in the middle.

The chain combines TRBV28 with TRBJ2-5; 9 positions match TRBD1. Trimming removed 6 bases from V and 5 bases from J; junction bases left unmatched: 7. This CDR3 is 14 amino acids long. CDR1 is MDHEN, CDR2 SYDVKM, per germline. This CDR3 reads CASRPTGTGETQYF. In DNA form, the CDR3 reads TGTGCCAGCAGACCCACCGGGACAGGGGAGACCCAGTACTTC. The full variable domain, with the rest looked up from reference TRBV28 and TRBJ2-5, is DVKVTQSSRYLVKRTGEKVFLECVQDMDHENMFWYRQDPGLGLRLIYFSYDVKMKEKGDIPEGYSVSREKKERFSLILESASTNQTSMYLCASRPTGTGETQYFGPGTRLLVL.

The chain recombines TRBV20-1 with TRBJ1-2; TRBD1 is a possible D gene (6 bases). CDR1 is DFQATT, CDR2 SNEGSKA, per germline (reference sequence). V shed 2 bases and J shed 3 bases, with 13 bases lying between them. This CDR3 has 14 residues. The CDR3 bases are TGCAGTGCTAGACCCCCGGGGGCTTACTATGGCTACACCTTC. Translation: CSARPPGAYYGYTF.

V is TRBV7-2 and J is TRBJ1-1, with D maybe TRBD1 (5 bases). The CDR3 has 13 amino acids. The V end was cut by 2 bases, the J end by 3 bases, with 7 bases between. Germline lookup yields CDR1 SGHTA and CDR2 FQGNSA. CDR3 region: CASSLMGDTEAFF. In DNA form, the CDR3 reads TGTGCCAGCAGCTTAATGGGGGACACTGAAGCTTTCTTT.

The chain recombines TRBV23-1 with TRBJ2-7, with 9 bases lining up with TRBD1. TRBV23-1 is designated an ORF whose function remains uncertain. V gave up 6 bases and J gave up 3 bases; unmatched junction bases: 6. CDR3 size: 14 residues. The CDR3 nucleotides are TGCGCCAGCAGCCGACAGGGGGGGTACTACGAGCAGTACTTC. Amino acids: CASSRQGGYYEQYF.

V and J are TRBV6-5 and TRBJ2-1; D remains ambiguous. The V gene lost 3 bases and the J gene lost 7 bases, with 10 bases spanning the gap. This CDR3 contains 13 residues. In germline, CDR1 is MNHEY, CDR2 SVGAGI. The CDR3 nucleotides read TGTGCCAGCAGTTATCGGACCTGGAATGAGCAGTTCTTC. Encoded protein: CASSYRTWNEQFF.

The V call is TRBV23-1, the J call TRBJ2-1; no reliable D call. TRBV23-1 is flagged as an ORF with uncertain function. The CDR3 runs to 14 residues. Trimming left V 2 bases short and J 9 bases short, with 14 bases between. As DNA, the CDR3 is TGCGCCAGCAGTCAAATGAAGGCGGTCTCTGAGCAGTTCTTC. Residues: CASSQMKAVSEQFF.

The chain links TRBV20-1 to TRBJ2-1; 11 positions match TRBD2. Germline CDR1 is DFQATT and CDR2 is SNEGSKA (reference sequence). The CDR3 loop spans 16 amino acids. Germline trimming cut 3 bases from V and 3 bases from J; bases unmatched to any gene: 7. CDR3 residues: CSARLTSGIYYNEQFF. The CDR3 bases are TGCAGTGCTAGGCTGACTAGCGGGATCTACTACAATGAGCAGTTCTTC.

This clonotype has just one count. The chain recombines TRBV27 with TRBJ1-2; 12 bases match TRBD1. This CDR3 spans 19 amino acids. J lost 6 bases, V lost 2 bases, and 16 bases had no gene match. Germline V gene sequence: CDR1 MNHEY, CDR2 SMNVEV (reference sequence). CDR3 nucleotide sequence: TGTGCCAGCAGTTTAAAACCCCCAACCGGGACAGGGGGCGGAGATGGCTACACCTTC. Translating gives CASSLKPPTGTGGGDGYTF.

This clonotype was detected once. The junction departs from the called germline gene at one end, perhaps through a read error. The chain joins TRBV20-1 to TRBJ1-3; 10 bases match TRBD1. The CDR3 contains 15 residues. CDR1 and CDR2 from the germline V gene are DFQATT and SNEGSKA (reference sequence). The CDR3 reads CSAGEGQGTGNTIYF. The CDR3 bases are TGCAGTGCTGGAGAGGGACAGGGGACAGGAAACACCATATATTTT.

The V gene is TRBV30, the J gene TRBJ2-2; 7 bases align to TRBD1. CDR1 and CDR2 (germline): GTSNPN, SVGIG (reference sequence). The CDR3 is made up of 13 amino acids. With 3 bases clipped from V and 6 bases from J, the junction kept 4 bases outside the gene matches. The CDR3 spells CAWRTGLAGELFF. CDR3 DNA sequence: TGTGCCTGGAGGACAGGGCTTGCCGGGGAGCTGTTTTTT.

J is TRBJ2-5 and V is TRBV7-9, with D hard to call. Trimming removed 3 bases at V and 0 bases at J, with 8 bases between. The germline V gene encodes CDR1 SEHNR and CDR2 FQNEAQ (reference sequence). CDR3 size: 14 residues. The CDR3 protein is CASSFGSHQETQYF. The CDR3 DNA follows: TGTGCCAGCAGCTTTGGGTCCCACCAAGAGACCCAGTACTTC.